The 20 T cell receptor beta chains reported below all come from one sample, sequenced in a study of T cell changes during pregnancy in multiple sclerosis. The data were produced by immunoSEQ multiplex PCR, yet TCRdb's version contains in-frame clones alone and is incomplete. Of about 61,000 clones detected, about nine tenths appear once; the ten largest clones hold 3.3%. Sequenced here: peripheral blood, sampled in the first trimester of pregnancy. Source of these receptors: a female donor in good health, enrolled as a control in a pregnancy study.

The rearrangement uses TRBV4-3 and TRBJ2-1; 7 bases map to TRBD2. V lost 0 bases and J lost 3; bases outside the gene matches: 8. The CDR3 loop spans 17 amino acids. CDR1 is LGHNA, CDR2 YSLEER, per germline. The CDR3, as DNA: TGCGCCAGCAGCCAAGAGGGAGGAGCGGGGAGCTACAATGAGCAGTTCTTC. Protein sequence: CASSQEGGAGSYNEQFF.

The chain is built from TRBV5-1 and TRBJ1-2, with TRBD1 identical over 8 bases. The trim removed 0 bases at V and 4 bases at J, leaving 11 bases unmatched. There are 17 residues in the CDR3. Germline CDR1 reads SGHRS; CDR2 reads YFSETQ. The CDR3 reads CASSLAPPRQGSYGYTF. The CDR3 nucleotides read TGCGCCAGCAGCTTGGCCCCCCCACGACAGGGGAGCTATGGCTACACCTTC. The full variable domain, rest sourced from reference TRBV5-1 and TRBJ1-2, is KAGVTQTPRYLIKTRGQQVTLSCSPISGHRSVSWYQQTPGQGLQFLFEYFSETQRNKGNFPGRFSGRQFSNSRSEMNVSTLELGDSALYLCASSLAPPRQGSYGYTFGSGTRLTVV.

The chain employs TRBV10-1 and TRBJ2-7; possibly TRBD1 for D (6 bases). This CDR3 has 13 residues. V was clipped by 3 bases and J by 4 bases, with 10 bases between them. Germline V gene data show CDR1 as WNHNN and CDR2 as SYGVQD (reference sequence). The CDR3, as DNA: TGCGCCAGCAGTGAACAGGGTAGGTACGAGCAGTACTTC. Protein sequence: CASSEQGRYEQYF.

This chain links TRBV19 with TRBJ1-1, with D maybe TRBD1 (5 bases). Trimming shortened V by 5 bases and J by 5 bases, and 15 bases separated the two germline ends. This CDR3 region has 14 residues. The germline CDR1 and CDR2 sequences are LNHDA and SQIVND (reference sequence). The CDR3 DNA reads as TGTGCCAGTAGTCTGGACTTCCGGGGGACTGAAGCTTTCTTT. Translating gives CASSLDFRGTEAFF.

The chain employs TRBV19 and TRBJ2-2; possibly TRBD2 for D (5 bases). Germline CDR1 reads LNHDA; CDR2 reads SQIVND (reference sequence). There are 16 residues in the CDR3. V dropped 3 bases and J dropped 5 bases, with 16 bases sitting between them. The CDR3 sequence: CASSIGLTRGTGELFF. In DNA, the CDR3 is TGTGCCAGTAGTATCGGTCTAACTAGAGGGACCGGGGAGCTGTTTTTT.

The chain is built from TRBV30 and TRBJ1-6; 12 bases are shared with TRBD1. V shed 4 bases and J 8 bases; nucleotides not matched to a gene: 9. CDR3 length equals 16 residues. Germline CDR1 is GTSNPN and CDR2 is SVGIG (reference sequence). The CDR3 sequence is CAWNLDGDRGHSPLHF. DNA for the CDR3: TGTGCCTGGAACTTAGACGGGGACAGGGGGCATTCACCCCTCCACTTT.

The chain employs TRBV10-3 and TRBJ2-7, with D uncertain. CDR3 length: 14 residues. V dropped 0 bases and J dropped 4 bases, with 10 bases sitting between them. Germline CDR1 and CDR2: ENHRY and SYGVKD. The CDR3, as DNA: TGTGCCATCAGTGAGTCGACACGGTCATACGAGCAGTACTTC. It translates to CAISESTRSYEQYF.

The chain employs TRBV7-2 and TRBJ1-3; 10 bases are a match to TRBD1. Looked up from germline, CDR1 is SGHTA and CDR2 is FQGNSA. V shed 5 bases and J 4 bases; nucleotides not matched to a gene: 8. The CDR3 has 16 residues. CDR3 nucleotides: TGTGCCAGCAGCACCACCGGGACAGGGGACGGAAACACCATATATTTT. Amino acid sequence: CASSTTGTGDGNTIYF.

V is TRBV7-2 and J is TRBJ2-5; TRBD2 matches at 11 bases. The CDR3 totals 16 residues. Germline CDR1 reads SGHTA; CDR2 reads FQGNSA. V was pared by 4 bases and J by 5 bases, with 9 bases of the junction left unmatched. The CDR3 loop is CASSYTSGSWGETQYF. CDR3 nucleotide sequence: TGTGCCAGCAGCTACACTAGCGGGAGCTGGGGGGAGACCCAGTACTTC.

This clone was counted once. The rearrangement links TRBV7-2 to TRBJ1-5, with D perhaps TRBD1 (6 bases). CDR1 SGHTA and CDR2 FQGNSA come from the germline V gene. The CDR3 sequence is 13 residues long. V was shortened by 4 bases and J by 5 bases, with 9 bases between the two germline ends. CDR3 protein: CASSSTGYQPQHF. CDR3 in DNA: TGTGCCAGCAGCTCAACAGGGTATCAGCCCCAGCATTTT.

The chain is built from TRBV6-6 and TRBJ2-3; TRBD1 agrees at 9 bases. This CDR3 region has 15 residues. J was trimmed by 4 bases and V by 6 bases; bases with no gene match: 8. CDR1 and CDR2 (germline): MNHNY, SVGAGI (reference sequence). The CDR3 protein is CASRGVTGGADTQYF. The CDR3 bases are TGTGCCAGCAGAGGGGTTACAGGGGGCGCAGATACGCAGTATTTT.

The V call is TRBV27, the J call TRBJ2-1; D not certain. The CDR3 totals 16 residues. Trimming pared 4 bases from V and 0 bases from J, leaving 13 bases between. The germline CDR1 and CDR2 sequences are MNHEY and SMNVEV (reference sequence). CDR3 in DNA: TGTGCCAGCAGTTACGGCAGGATGAGCTCCTACAATGAGCAGTTCTTC. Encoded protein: CASSYGRMSSYNEQFF.

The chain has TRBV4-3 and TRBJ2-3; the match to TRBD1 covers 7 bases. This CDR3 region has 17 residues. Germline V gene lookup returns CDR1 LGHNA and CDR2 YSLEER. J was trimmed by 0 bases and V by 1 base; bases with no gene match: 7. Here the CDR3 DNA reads TGCGCCAGCAGCCAAGGGGACAGCGTTTTTAGCACAGATACGCAGTATTTT. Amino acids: CASSQGDSVFSTDTQYF.

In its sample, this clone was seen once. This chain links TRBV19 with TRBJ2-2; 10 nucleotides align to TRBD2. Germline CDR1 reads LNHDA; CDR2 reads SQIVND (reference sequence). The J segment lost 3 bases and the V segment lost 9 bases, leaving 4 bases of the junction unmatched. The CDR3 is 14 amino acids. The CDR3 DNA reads TGTGCCAGCAGGACTAGCGGTTACACCGGGGAGCTGTTTTTT. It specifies CASRTSGYTGELFF.

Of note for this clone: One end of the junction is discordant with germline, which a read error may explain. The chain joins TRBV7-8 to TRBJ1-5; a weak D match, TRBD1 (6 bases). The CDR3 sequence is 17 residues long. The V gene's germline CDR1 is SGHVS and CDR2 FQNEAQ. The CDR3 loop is CASTLGTQRYSNQPQHF. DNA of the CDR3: TGTGCCAGCACCTTAGGGACACAGCGCTATAGCAATCAGCCCCAGCATTTT.

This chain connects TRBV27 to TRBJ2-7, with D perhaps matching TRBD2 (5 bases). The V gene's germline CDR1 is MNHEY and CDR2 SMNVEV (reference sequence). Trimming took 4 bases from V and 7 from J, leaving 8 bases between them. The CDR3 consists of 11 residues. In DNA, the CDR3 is TGTGCCAGCAGTTCCCGGAGGGAGCAGTACTTC. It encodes CASSSRREQYF.

The CDR3 reads CASSYSPSGGYTF. As DNA, the CDR3 is TGTGCCAGCAGTTACTCCCCGTCAGGCGGCTACACCTTC. This chain uses TRBV6-5 with TRBJ1-2; no clear D gene. Between the trimmed V and J ends, which lost 0 bases and 8 bases, there was a span of 10 bases. There are 13 residues in the CDR3. Germline loops: CDR1 MNHEY, CDR2 SVGAGI.

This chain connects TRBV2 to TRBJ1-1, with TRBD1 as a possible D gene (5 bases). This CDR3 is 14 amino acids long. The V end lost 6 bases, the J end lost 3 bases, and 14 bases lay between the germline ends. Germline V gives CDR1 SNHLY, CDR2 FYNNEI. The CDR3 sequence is CASSGGGRYTEAFF. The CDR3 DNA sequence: TGTGCCAGCAGCGGGGGGGGGAGGTACACTGAAGCTTTCTTT.

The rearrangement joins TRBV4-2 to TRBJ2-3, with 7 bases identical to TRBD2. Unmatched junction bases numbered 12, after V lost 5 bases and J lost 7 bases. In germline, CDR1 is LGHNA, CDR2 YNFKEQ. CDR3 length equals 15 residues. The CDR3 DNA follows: TGTGCCAGCAGCTCGCCAGGACTAGGTATTAATACGCAGTATTTT. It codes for CASSSPGLGINTQYF.

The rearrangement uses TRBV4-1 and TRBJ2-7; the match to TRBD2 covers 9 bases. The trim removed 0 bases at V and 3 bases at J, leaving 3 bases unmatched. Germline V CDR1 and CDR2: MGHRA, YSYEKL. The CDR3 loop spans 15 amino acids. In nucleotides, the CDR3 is TGCGCCAGCAGCCAAGACGGGACTAGCAACTACGAGCAGTACTTC. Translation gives CASSQDGTSNYEQYF.